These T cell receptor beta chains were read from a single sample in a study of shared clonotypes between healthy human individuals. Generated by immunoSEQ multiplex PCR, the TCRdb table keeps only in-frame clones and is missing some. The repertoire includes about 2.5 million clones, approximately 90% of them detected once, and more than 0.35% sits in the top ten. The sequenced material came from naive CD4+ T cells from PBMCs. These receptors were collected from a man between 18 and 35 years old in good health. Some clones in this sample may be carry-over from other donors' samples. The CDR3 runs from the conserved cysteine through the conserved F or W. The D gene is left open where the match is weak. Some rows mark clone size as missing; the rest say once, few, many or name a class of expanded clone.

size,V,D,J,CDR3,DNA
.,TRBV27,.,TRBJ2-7,CASSFGSSLSYEQYF,TGTGCCAGCAGTTTCGGAAGTAGCCTCTCCTACGAGCAGTACTTC
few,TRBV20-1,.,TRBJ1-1,CSASSVTEAFF,TGCAGTGCTAGTTCTGTTACTGAAGCTTTCTTT
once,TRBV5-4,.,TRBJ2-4,CASSLVGENIQYF,TGTGCCAGCAGCTTGGTCGGGGAAAACATTCAGTACTTC
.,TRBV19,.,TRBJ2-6,CASSWDGSGANVLTF,TGTGCCAGTAGTTGGGACGGGTCTGGGGCCAACGTCCTGACTTTC
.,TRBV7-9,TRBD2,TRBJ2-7,CASSFTSANYEQYF,TGTGCCAGCAGCTTCACTAGCGCCAACTACGAGCAGTACTTC
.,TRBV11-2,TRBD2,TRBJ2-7,CASSLGLAGGLSYEQYF,TGTGCCAGCAGCTTGGGACTAGCGGGAGGCCTCTCCTACGAGCAGTACTTC
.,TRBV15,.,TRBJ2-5,CATSRRIVTETQYF,TGTGCCACCAGCAGAAGAATAGTAACAGAGACCCAGTACTTC
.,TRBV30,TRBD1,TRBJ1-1,CAWSRGPLNTEAFF,TGTGCCTGGTCCAGGGGGCCCTTGAACACTGAAGCTTTCTTT
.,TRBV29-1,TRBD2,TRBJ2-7,CSVVPGGGNEQYF,TGCAGCGTTGTCCCGGGAGGGGGAAACGAGCAGTACTTC
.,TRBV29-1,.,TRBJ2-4,CSVVGAKNIQYF,TGCAGCGTTGTGGGGGCTAAAAACATTCAGTACTTC
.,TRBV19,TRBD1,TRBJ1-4,CATSRDRAGGEKLFF,TGTGCCACCTCCCGGGACAGGGCCGGTGGTGAAAAACTGTTTTTT
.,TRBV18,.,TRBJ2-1,CASSPWAADNEQFF,TGTGCCAGCTCACCCTGGGCGGCCGACAATGAGCAGTTCTTC
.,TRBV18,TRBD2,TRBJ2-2,CASPGLTSNTGELFF,TGTGCCAGCCCGGGACTAACCTCGAACACCGGGGAGCTGTTTTTT
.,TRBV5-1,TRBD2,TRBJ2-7,CASSLGLAGDEQYF,TGCGCCAGCAGCTTGGGGCTAGCGGGAGACGAGCAGTACTTC
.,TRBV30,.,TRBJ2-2,CAWSDTTGKAGELFF,TGTGCCTGGAGTGACACTACAGGGAAGGCCGGGGAGCTGTTTTTT
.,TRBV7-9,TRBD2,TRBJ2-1,CASSLDGGLVSYNEQFF,TGTGCCAGCAGCCTAGACGGGGGACTAGTTTCGTATAATGAGCAGTTCTTC
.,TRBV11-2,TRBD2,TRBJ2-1,CASSLVFTPSGSRNEQFF,TGTGCCAGCAGCTTAGTTTTCACGCCTAGCGGGAGTCGGAATGAGCAGTTCTTC
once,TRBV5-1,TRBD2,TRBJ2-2,CASNLDLAGVGELFF,TGCGCCAGCAACCTTGATCTAGCGGGAGTCGGGGAGCTGTTTTTT
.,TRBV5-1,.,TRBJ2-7,CASSLNRDPWARYEQYF,TGCGCCAGCAGCCTGAACCGGGACCCATGGGCCAGGTACGAGCAGTACTTC
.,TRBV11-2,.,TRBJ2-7,CASSLSVDSYEQYF,TGTGCCAGCAGCTTATCAGTAGACTCCTACGAGCAGTACTTC
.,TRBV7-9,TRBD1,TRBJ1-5,CASLTGVYQPQHF,TGTGCCAGCCTTACAGGGGTTTATCAGCCCCAGCATTTT
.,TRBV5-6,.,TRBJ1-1,CASSLGVNTEAFF,TGTGCCAGCAGCTTGGGAGTGAACACTGAAGCTTTCTTT
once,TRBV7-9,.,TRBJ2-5,CASSSPEGWYQETQYF,TGTGCCAGCAGCTCGCCAGAGGGATGGTACCAAGAGACCCAGTACTTC
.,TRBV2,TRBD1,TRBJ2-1,CASSTGDRAYNEQFF,TGTGCCAGCAGCACAGGGGATAGGGCCTACAATGAGCAGTTCTTC
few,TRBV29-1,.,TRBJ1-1,CSVDPGATEAFF,TGCAGCGTTGATCCAGGTGCGACTGAAGCTTTCTTT
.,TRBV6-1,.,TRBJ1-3,CASSEAGQPSGNTIYF,TGTGCCAGCAGTGAAGCCGGACAGCCCTCTGGAAACACCATATATTTT
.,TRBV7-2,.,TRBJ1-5,CASSLAPYSNQPQHF,TGTGCCAGCAGCTTAGCCCCATATAGCAATCAGCCCCAGCATTTT
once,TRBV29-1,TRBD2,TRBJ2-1,CSVEDRRGTSGSSYNEQFF,TGCAGCGTTGAAGATCGGCGGGGGACTAGCGGAAGCTCCTACAATGAGCAGTTCTTC
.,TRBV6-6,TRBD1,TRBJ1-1,CASSYGQGDKAFF,TGTGCCAGCAGTTACGGACAGGGTGATAAAGCTTTCTTT
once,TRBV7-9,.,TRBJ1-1,CASSLGYHADGTATEAFF,TGTGCCAGCAGCTTAGGGTACCATGCCGATGGGACGGCCACTGAAGCTTTCTTT
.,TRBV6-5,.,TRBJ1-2,CASSSSGPYTF,TGTGCCAGCAGTAGCTCCGGCCCCTACACCTTC
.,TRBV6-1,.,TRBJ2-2,CASGANTGELFF,TGTGCCAGCGGGGCCAACACCGGGGAGCTGTTTTTT
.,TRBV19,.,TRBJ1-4,CASSMREDKLFF,TGTGCCAGTAGTATGCGGGAGGACAAACTGTTTTTT
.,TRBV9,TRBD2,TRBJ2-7,CASSVETSGRVEQYF,TGTGCCAGCAGCGTAGAGACTAGCGGGAGGGTCGAGCAGTACTTC
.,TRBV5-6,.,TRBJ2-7,CASSRDGSYEQYF,TGTGCCAGCAGCCGAGACGGTTCCTACGAGCAGTACTTC
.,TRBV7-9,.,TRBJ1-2,CASSLAGYGYTF,TGTGCCAGCAGCTTAGCGGGATATGGCTACACCTTC
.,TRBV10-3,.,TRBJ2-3,CAASGGRGPQGGTDTQYF,TGTGCCGCATCTGGCGGTCGGGGGCCCCAGGGGGGCACAGATACGCAGTATTTT
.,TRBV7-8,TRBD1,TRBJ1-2,CASSLVSGQNYGYTF,TGTGCCAGCAGCTTAGTCTCGGGACAGAACTATGGCTACACCTTC
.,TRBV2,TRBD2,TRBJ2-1,CASRRTAGESGNEQFF,TGTGCCAGCAGAAGGACGGCGGGAGAGTCGGGGAATGAGCAGTTCTTC
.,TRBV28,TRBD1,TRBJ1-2,CASSAPSGGGLEGYTF,TGTGCCAGCAGCGCTCCCTCGGGAGGGGGCTTAGAGGGCTACACCTTC
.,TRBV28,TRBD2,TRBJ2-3,CASSSPGGRVDTQYF,TGTGCCAGCAGTTCCCCCGGCGGGAGAGTTGATACGCAGTATTTT
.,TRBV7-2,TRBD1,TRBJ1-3,CASSPRQGIPGNTIYF,TGTGCCAGCAGCCCTAGACAGGGAATCCCTGGAAACACCATATATTTT
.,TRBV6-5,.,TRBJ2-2,CASSSLWPSGELFF,TGTGCCAGCAGTTCACTTTGGCCCTCCGGGGAGCTGTTTTTT
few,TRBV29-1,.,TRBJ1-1,CSVDKSGAEAFF,TGCAGCGTTGACAAATCCGGTGCGGAAGCTTTCTTT
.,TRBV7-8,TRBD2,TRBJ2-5,CASQRAPSGRAGETQYF,TGTGCCAGCCAGAGGGCCCCTAGCGGGAGGGCCGGAGAGACCCAGTACTTC
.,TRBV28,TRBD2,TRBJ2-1,CASSSQTSGRTYNEQFF,TGTGCCAGCAGTTCCCAAACTAGCGGGCGCACCTACAATGAGCAGTTCTTC
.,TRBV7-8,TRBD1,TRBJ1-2,CASSELSGQGNYGYTF,TGTGCCAGCAGCGAATTATCTGGACAGGGGAACTATGGCTACACCTTC
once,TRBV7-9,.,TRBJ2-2,CASSRYGTENTGELFF,TGTGCCAGCAGCCGTTACGGGACGGAAAACACCGGGGAGCTGTTTTTT
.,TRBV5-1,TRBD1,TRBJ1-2,CASSLGTGGANGYTF,TGCGCCAGCAGCCTCGGGACAGGGGGCGCGAATGGCTACACCTTC
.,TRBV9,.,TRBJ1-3,CASTVGSGNTIYF,TGTGCCAGCACCGTTGGGTCTGGAAACACCATATATTTT
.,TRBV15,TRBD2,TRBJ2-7,CATSRDLAGAYEQYF,TGTGCCACCAGCAGAGATTTAGCGGGAGCCTACGAGCAGTACTTC
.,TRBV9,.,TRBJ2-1,CASSVASQYNEQFF,TGTGCCAGCAGCGTAGCTTCCCAGTACAATGAGCAGTTCTTC
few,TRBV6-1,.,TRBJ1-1,CASEGRGWNTEAFF,TGTGCCAGCGAGGGCAGGGGATGGAACACTGAAGCTTTCTTT
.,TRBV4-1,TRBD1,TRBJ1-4,CASSQAGQTNEKLFF,TGCGCCAGCAGCCAAGCGGGACAGACTAATGAAAAACTGTTTTTT
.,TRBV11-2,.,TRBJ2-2,CASSPLAPQNTGELFF,TGTGCCAGCAGCCCTCTGGCGCCTCAGAACACCGGGGAGCTGTTTTTT
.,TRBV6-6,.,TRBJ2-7,CASSVFYEQYF,TGTGCCAGCAGTGTTTTCTACGAGCAGTACTTC
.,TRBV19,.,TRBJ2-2,CASTLGGASGPGELFF,TGTGCCAGTACACTAGGGGGGGCATCCGGCCCCGGGGAGCTGTTTTTT